This passage covers 15 T cell receptor beta chains from one sample sequenced in a study of blood T cell repertoires in COVID-19 (dated by TCRdb to 2018 to 2020). The library was produced with the immunoSEQ multiplex PCR assay. The table was pulled from immuneACCESS by TCRdb, which kept in-frame rearrangements only. Such tables lose some clones; where checked, under half of the loss comes from unresolved V genes, and the rest has no known cause. In all, the sample holds fewer than 65,000 clones, and 85% to 90% of those were seen once. More than 15% of the sample is in the top ten clones. Sequenced sample: peripheral blood. The receptors come from a woman aged 60-70 years with COVID-19, enrolled during active disease.

The chain links TRBV24-1 to TRBJ2-4; the D gene is possibly TRBD2 (5 bases). This CDR3 region has 16 residues. Germline CDR1 is KGHDR and CDR2 is SFDVKD. The germline V and J ends were trimmed by 3 bases and 5 bases, with 16 bases remaining between them. The CDR3 region has the DNA TGTGCCACCAGTGATCCGGGCCCTTACGGGGAAAACATTCAGTACTTC. Protein product: CATSDPGPYGENIQYF.

The rearrangement links TRBV9 to TRBJ2-7; 8 nucleotides agree with TRBD1. Germline CDR1 is SGDLS and CDR2 is YYNGEE. V was pared by 3 bases and J by 0 bases, with 5 bases of the junction left unmatched. This CDR3 is built from 15 residues. CDR3 DNA: TGTGCCAGCAGCGCGACAGGGGCGAGCTCCTACGAGCAGTACTTC. Its translation: CASSATGASSYEQYF.

The chain is built from TRBV6-2 or TRBV6-3 and TRBJ1-2, with D uncertain. The germline CDR1 and CDR2 sequences are MNHEY and SVGEGT. The CDR3 is made up of 14 amino acids. V shed 0 bases and J shed 0 bases, with 5 bases lying between them. CDR3 coding DNA: TGTGCCAGCAGTTACTCCCGGTCTAACTATGGCTACACCTTC. Translating it yields CASSYSRSNYGYTF.

The table lists this clone with a few counts. The rearrangement links TRBV5-4 to TRBJ1-1, with D perhaps matching TRBD1 (5 bases). The germline V gene has CDR1 SGHNT and CDR2 YYREEE (reference sequence). The V and J ends lost 5 bases and 0 bases respectively, with 14 bases between them. CDR3 length: 15 amino acids. CDR3 in amino acids: CASREGSVMNTEAFF. The CDR3 nucleotides are TGTGCCAGCAGGGAGGGGTCGGTTATGAACACTGAAGCTTTCTTT.

The rearrangement joins TRBV7-9 to TRBJ2-2; 10 positions agree with TRBD2. The junction had 6 bases not matched to a gene; V was cut back by 2 bases and J by 0 bases. This CDR3 contains 18 residues. CDR1 is SEHNR and CDR2 is FQNEAQ in the germline V gene (reference sequence). The chain's CDR3 is CASSLLAGVTANTGELFF. CDR3 nucleotide sequence: TGTGCCAGCAGCTTACTAGCGGGAGTGACTGCGAACACCGGGGAGCTGTTTTTT.

The J gene is TRBJ1-5, the V gene TRBV5-1; D is possibly TRBD1 (5 bases). Germline CDR1 SGHRS, CDR2 YFSETQ. The CDR3 runs 14 residues. The germline V and J ends were trimmed by 1 base and 6 bases, with 11 bases remaining between them. This CDR3 reads CASSLRQGGQPQHF. DNA for the CDR3: TGCGCCAGCAGCTTGCGGCAGGGCGGTCAGCCCCAGCATTTT.

V usage is TRBV24-1 and J usage is TRBJ1-2; 9 nucleotides align to TRBD1. CDR1 and CDR2 from the germline V gene are KGHDR and SFDVKD. This CDR3 has 16 amino acids. The ends lost 5 bases at V and 8 bases at J; junction bases unmatched: 14. For the CDR3, the DNA is TGTGCCACCAGTGCCTCGGGGGGACAGGGATCGGACGGCTACACCTTC. This encodes CATSASGGQGSDGYTF.

CDR3 bases: TGTGCCGTGCGGGACAGGGGTTTCCCAGATACGCAGTATTTT. Translated, it gives CAVRDRGFPDTQYF. The chain joins TRBV7-3 to TRBJ2-3, with 10 bases that match TRBD1. This CDR3 contains 14 residues. After removal of 11 bases from V and 4 bases from J, the junction contained 9 bases not matched to a gene. Germline assignment: CDR1 SGHTA and CDR2 FQGTGA.

The chain joins TRBV6-2 or TRBV6-3 to TRBJ2-7; tentatively, D is TRBD2 (5 bases). V was clipped by 1 base and J by 6 bases, with 7 bases between them. The CDR3 has 12 residues. Germline values: CDR1 MNHEY, CDR2 SVGEGT. The DNA for the CDR3 is TGTGCCAGCAGTTACTGGGGAGCCGAGCAGTACTTC. Residues: CASSYWGAEQYF.

The chain couples TRBV27 to TRBJ1-5, with D possibly matching TRBD1 (6 bases). There are 15 residues in the CDR3. Germline CDR1 MNHEY, CDR2 SMNVEV (reference sequence). V was clipped by 2 bases and J by 7 bases, with 15 bases between them. The CDR3 loop is CASSLQGPGLQPQHF. CDR3 nucleotides: TGTGCCAGCAGTTTACAGGGGCCAGGGCTACAGCCCCAGCATTTT.

This rearrangement joins TRBV4-3 to TRBJ1-6; D ambiguous. The CDR3 is 15 amino acids. The V end was cut by 5 bases, the J end by 7 bases, with 15 bases between. Germline values: CDR1 LGHNA, CDR2 YSLEER. The CDR3 loop reads CASSFGVPLNSPLHF. In DNA, the CDR3 is TGCGCCAGCAGCTTCGGAGTGCCCTTGAATTCACCCCTCCACTTT.

A word on this clone: The sample carries other DNA sequences with the same CDR3. The chain recombines TRBV3-1 (or the pseudogene TRBV3-2) with TRBJ2-7; 7 bases map to TRBD1. Losses at the gene ends were 1 base for V and 3 bases for J; bases not matched to a gene: 3. CDR1 and CDR2 (germline): LGHDT, YNNKEL (reference sequence). This CDR3 comprises 14 residues. The CDR3 bases are TGTGCCAGCAGCCAAGTGGACAGGAGCTACGAGCAGTACTTC. Protein: CASSQVDRSYEQYF.

This rearrangement joins TRBV25-1 to TRBJ2-3; D uncertain. The CDR3 covers 14 residues. The germline V gene encodes CDR1 MGHDK and CDR2 SYGVNS. Trimming pared 6 bases from V and 3 bases from J, leaving 13 bases between. CDR3 in DNA: TGTGCCAGCAGCAGTTTTACCCAGACAGATACGCAGTATTTT. Translated: CASSSFTQTDTQYF.

The gene calls are TRBV12-1 and TRBJ2-2; the DNA was not compared with TRBD2, the D call given in the table. TRBV12-1 is listed as a pseudogene. This CDR3 spans 15 amino acids. CDR3 region: CASSLGLAGSGELFF. The CDR3 bases are TGTGCCAGCAGTCTCGGACTAGCGGGGAGCGGGGAGCTGTTTTTT.

The V and J genes are TRBV5-4 and TRBJ2-2; D may be TRBD1 (5 bases). The CDR3 totals 16 residues. The germline V gene encodes CDR1 SGHNT and CDR2 YYREEE (reference sequence). V was shortened by 0 bases and J by 0 bases, with 9 bases between the two germline ends. The CDR3 loop reads CASSLGTFANTGELFF. The CDR3 DNA follows: TGTGCCAGCAGCTTGGGGACATTCGCGAACACCGGGGAGCTGTTTTTT.